This T cell receptor beta chain was profiled in a study of shared clonotypes between healthy human individuals. The V gene lost 5 bases and the J gene lost 0 bases, with 11 bases spanning the gap. Germline assignment: CDR1 MNHEY and CDR2 SVGAGI. The CDR3 consists of 14 residues. Some 30,000 T cell genomes (about 0.2 ug DNA) went into each sorted-subset replicate. Clones were read by immunoSEQ multiplex PCR, and TCRdb kept only the in-frame ones, dropping some. The sample consists of under 2,500,000 clones, more than 90% of them appearing once. V and J are TRBV6-5 and TRBJ2-7, with D unclear. Sequencing used naive CD4+ T cells sorted from blood. This sample's subset: CD45RA+ positively selected. The sequence was obtained from a young man in good health. CDR3 DNA: TGTGCCAGCAGTGCCGTCCAACGCTCCTACGAGCAGTACTTC. This sequence encodes CASSAVQRSYEQYF.